These 8 T cell receptor beta chains share one sample of origin, sequenced in a study of Tregs in tolerant kidney transplant recipients. Produced via immunoSEQ multiplex PCR; TCRdb's table is partial and in-frame only. The profile shows approximately 69,000 clones, 85% to 90% of them singletons. The sequenced sample was CD4+ T cells from blood, obtained before the transplant. Receptors originate from a human donor who received a combined kidney and bone marrow transplant.

This chain joins TRBV11-2 and TRBJ2-7; 13 nucleotides match TRBD2. This CDR3 has 15 residues. The J segment lost 6 bases and the V segment lost 2 bases, leaving 4 bases of the junction unmatched. The germline gives CDR1 SGHAT, CDR2 FQNNGV. The DNA of the CDR3 is TGTGCCAGCAGCTTATCCGGACTAGCGGGAGTCGAGCAGTACTTC. This encodes CASSLSGLAGVEQYF.

V gene TRBV30 combines with J gene TRBJ2-1, with D uncertain. Germline CDR1 GTSNPN, CDR2 SVGIG (reference sequence). The CDR3 is made up of 11 amino acids. V was pared by 4 bases and J by 9 bases, with 10 bases between. The CDR3 region is CAWTGVSEQFF. Written as DNA, the CDR3 is TGTGCCTGGACTGGAGTCAGTGAGCAGTTCTTC. Based on the CDR3 plus reference TRBV30 and TRBJ2-1, the full variable domain is SQTIHQWPATLVQPVGSPLSLECTVEGTSNPNLYWYRQAAGRGLQLLFYSVGIGQISSEVPQNLSASRPQDRQFILSSKKLLLSDSGFYLCAWTGVSEQFFGPGTRLTVL.

The genes are TRBV5-1 and TRBJ1-4; D unclear. The CDR3 has 15 residues. V shed 3 bases and J shed 2 bases, with 11 bases lying between them. CDR1 and CDR2 (germline): SGHRS, YFSETQ. CDR3: CASSSDPETNEKLFF. The CDR3 DNA sequence: TGCGCCAGCAGCTCCGACCCGGAGACTAATGAAAAACTGTTTTTT.

The chain couples TRBV28 to TRBJ2-3; the D is unclear. Germline V gives CDR1 MDHEN, CDR2 SYDVKM. The CDR3 loop spans 14 amino acids. The V and J ends lost 2 bases and 5 bases respectively, with 11 bases between them. The CDR3 nucleotides read TGTGCCAGCAGTTTAGACTTCCCCCAAGATACGCAGTATTTT. Its translation: CASSLDFPQDTQYF.

The rearrangement joins TRBV20-1 to TRBJ1-1; the D is unclear. In germline, CDR1 is DFQATT, CDR2 SNEGSKA (reference sequence). Trimming left V 3 bases short and J 6 bases short, with 8 bases between. CDR3 length: 11 amino acids. The CDR3: CSARARAEAFF. CDR3 nucleotide sequence: TGCAGTGCTAGGGCGAGGGCTGAAGCTTTCTTT.

This rearrangement joins TRBV19 to TRBJ2-2; 9 bases line up with TRBD1. CDR1 is LNHDA, CDR2 SQIVND, per germline (reference sequence). The ends lost 3 bases at V and 0 bases at J; junction bases unmatched: 11. The length of the CDR3 is 19 residues. The CDR3 loop reads CASSMLRTGDGSNTGELFF. CDR3 coding DNA: TGTGCCAGTAGTATGTTGAGGACAGGGGATGGCTCGAACACCGGGGAGCTGTTTTTT.

The chain recombines TRBV7-2 with TRBJ1-2, with D possibly TRBD1 on 5 matching bases. This CDR3 spans 16 amino acids. The germline gives CDR1 SGHTA, CDR2 FQGNSA. V was trimmed by 5 bases and J by 4 bases, leaving 20 bases between them. In nucleotides, the CDR3 is TGTGCCAGCAGCCCCGAAGTAGGGGCCCTCGGCTATGGCTACACCTTC. It translates to CASSPEVGALGYGYTF.

This clone was picked up one time. This chain connects TRBV28 to TRBJ2-7; possibly TRBD2 for D (7 bases). The CDR3 extends over 16 amino acids. V was pared by 5 bases and J by 0 bases, with 17 bases between. From germline, CDR1 is MDHEN and CDR2 SYDVKM. The CDR3 coding sequence is TGTGCCAGCAGTGGGGGGGGGCAGACGATCTCCTACGAGCAGTACTTC. This translates into CASSGGGQTISYEQYF.